This TCR beta chain was recovered during a study of shared clonotypes between healthy human individuals. Study-wide context: With ages of 18 to 49, the donors were two women and a few men.

Naive CD8 cells were CD45RO-negative, positively selected for CCR7, excluding terminally differentiated effector memory CD45RA+ cells. Trimming took off 4 bases at V and 0 bases at J, with 19 bases between the two ends. This CDR3 is built from 17 residues. Germline CDR1 SGDLS, CDR2 YYNGEE. This clone showed up just once. Method: immunoSEQ multiplex PCR; TCRdb's copy keeps in-frame clones and lacks some. The sample carries about 2.2 million clones, roughly 91% recorded once. The sample comprised naive CD8+ T cells from PBMCs. This chain links TRBV9 with TRBJ1-1, with D possibly matching TRBD1 (5 bases). The clonotype originates from a man aged 18 to 29 in good health. Some clones in this sample may be carry-over from other donors' samples. The CDR3 nucleotides read TGTGCCAGCAGCCCTTGGGGGGGGATTCCCATGAACACTGAAGCTTTCTTT. Translating it yields CASSPWGGIPMNTEAFF.